What follows are 7 T cell receptor beta chains derived from one specimen sequenced in a study of blood T cell repertoires in COVID-19. Sequenced by immunoSEQ multiplex PCR; TCRdb stores in-frame clones only, minus some. Of about 180,000 clones listed, approximately 78% were seen once; the top ten hold 12%. Sequenced input: peripheral blood. Every receptor here comes from a woman older than 75 with COVID-19, enrolled during active disease.

The genes are TRBV5-4 and TRBJ2-3; no clear D gene. The germline V and J ends were trimmed by 0 bases and 4 bases, with 6 bases remaining between them. Germline CDR1 SGHNT, CDR2 YYREEE (reference sequence). The CDR3 has 13 amino acids. CDR3 residues: CASSLDAPDTQYF. CDR3 bases: TGTGCCAGCAGCTTGGATGCGCCAGATACGCAGTATTTT.

This sequence joins TRBV5-5 and TRBJ2-1; D unclear. Trimming stripped 4 bases from V and 4 bases from J, with 15 bases between. The CDR3 sequence is 15 residues long. CDR1 SGHKS and CDR2 YYEKEE come from the germline V gene (reference sequence). The CDR3 region has the DNA TGTGCCAGCAGCCTACTGAGCACCGTATACAATGAGCAGTTCTTC. It is translated as CASSLLSTVYNEQFF.

V usage is TRBV4-1 and J usage is TRBJ2-3; D is unclear. The V end was cut by 1 base, the J end by 2 bases, with 16 bases between. The CDR3 covers 17 residues. Germline CDR1 and CDR2: MGHRA and YSYEKL. The CDR3 spells CASSQVDLGPPTDTQYF. CDR3 coding DNA: TGCGCCAGCAGCCAAGTGGATCTGGGCCCCCCCACAGATACGCAGTATTTT.

The chain has TRBV5-6 and TRBJ1-2; 11 positions match TRBD1. The CDR3 covers 15 residues. The J segment lost 8 bases and the V segment lost 0 bases, leaving 6 bases of the junction unmatched. The V gene's germline CDR1 is SGHDT and CDR2 YYEEEE. Here the CDR3 DNA reads TGTGCCAGCAGCTTGGCCGGGACAGGGGGAAAGGGCTACACCTTC. This translates into CASSLAGTGGKGYTF.

The rearrangement links TRBV19 to TRBJ2-2; tentatively, D is TRBD1 (6 bases). The CDR3 has 12 residues. Trimming pared 6 bases from V and 6 bases from J, leaving 8 bases between. The germline CDR1 and CDR2 sequences are LNHDA and SQIVND (reference sequence). The CDR3 loop is CASRYRAGELFF. The CDR3 DNA follows: TGTGCCAGTAGGTACAGGGCCGGGGAGCTGTTTTTT.

This rearrangement joins TRBV27 to TRBJ1-2, with 7 bases lining up with TRBD1. Germline V lookup: CDR1 MNHEY, CDR2 SMNVEV (reference sequence). With 3 bases clipped from V and 7 bases from J, the junction kept 14 bases outside the gene matches. This CDR3 is built from 16 residues. The CDR3 sequence is CASSFNYRWQGGGYTF. CDR3 DNA: TGTGCCAGCAGTTTCAATTATAGGTGGCAGGGGGGTGGCTACACCTTC.

The chain recombines TRBV5-4 with TRBJ1-2, with TRBD1 matching 7 bases. CDR1 is SGHNT, CDR2 YYREEE, per germline (reference sequence). With 4 bases clipped from V and 8 bases from J, the junction kept 8 bases outside the gene matches. The CDR3 extends over 13 amino acids. The CDR3 loop reads CASSPDREGGYTF. CDR3 coding DNA: TGTGCCAGCAGCCCCGACAGGGAAGGAGGCTACACCTTC.